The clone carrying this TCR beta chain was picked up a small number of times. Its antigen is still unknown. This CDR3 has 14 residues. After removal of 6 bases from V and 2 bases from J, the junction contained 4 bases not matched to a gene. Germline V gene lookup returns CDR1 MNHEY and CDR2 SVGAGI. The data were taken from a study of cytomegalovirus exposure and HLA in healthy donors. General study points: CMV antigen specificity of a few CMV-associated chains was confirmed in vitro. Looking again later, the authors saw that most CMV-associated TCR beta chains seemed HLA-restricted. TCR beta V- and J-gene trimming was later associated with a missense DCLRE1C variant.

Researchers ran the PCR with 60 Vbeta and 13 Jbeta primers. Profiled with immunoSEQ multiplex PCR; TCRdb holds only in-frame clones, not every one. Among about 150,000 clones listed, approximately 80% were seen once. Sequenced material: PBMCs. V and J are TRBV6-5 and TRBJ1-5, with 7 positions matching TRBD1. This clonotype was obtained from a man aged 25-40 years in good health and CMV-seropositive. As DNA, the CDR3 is TGTGCCAGCAGCCACAGGGGTGGCAATCAGCCCCAGCATTTT. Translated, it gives CASSHRGGNQPQHF.